Listed below are T cell receptor beta chains from one sample, sequenced in a study of T cell repertoires in cytomegalovirus infection. Each CDR3 protein gets one entry after TCRdb re-called the reads with MiXCR. Counted here are 650,000 to 850,000 distinct CDR3 sequences, almost 30% occurring once; the ten biggest clones make up about an eighth. These receptors have no known antigen. The material sequenced was cultured CD8+ T cells from PBMCs, taken from culture after CMV antigen stimulation. The receptors originated from a human donor in good health (CMV status not recorded). Some clones in this sample may be carry-over from other donors' samples. The CDR3 runs from the conserved cysteine through the conserved F or W. The D gene is left open where the match is weak. Size tells how often a clone was seen (once, few, many) or the class of an expanded clone, and some rows leave it out.

j_call d_call v_call cdr3_length clone_size cdr3_nt cdr3_aa
TRBJ2-5 - TRBV7-6 11 few TGTGCCAGCAGCTCGGGACAAGCCCAGTACTTC CASSSGQAQYF
TRBJ1-2 - TRBV29-1 12 - TGCAGCGTTGTACAGTCTGACTATGGCTACACCTTC CSVVQSDYGYTF
TRBJ2-7 - TRBV19 13 - TGTGCCAGTAGTATCTGGCCGCACCACGAGCAGTACTTC CASSIWPHHEQYF
TRBJ2-1 - TRBV7-2 15 many TGTGCCAGCAGCACCCACGACAGCTCCTACAATGAGCAGTTCTTC CASSTHDSSYNEQFF
TRBJ1-1 TRBD1 TRBV6-5 15 - TGTGCCAGCAGTTACGCACAGGGGTATAACACTGAAGCTTTCTTT CASSYAQGYNTEAFF
TRBJ1-2 TRBD1 TRBV4-1 15 few TGCGCCAGCAGCCAAGACAGGGGGTCTGCCTATGGCTACACCTTC CASSQDRGSAYGYTF
TRBJ1-1 - TRBV12-3/TRBV12-4 11 many TGTGCCAGCAGCCTACCCGTTGAAGCTTTCTTT CASSLPVEAFF
TRBJ2-2 TRBD1 TRBV12-5 18 few TGTGCTAGTGGTTTGAGGACAGGGGACCCTACGAACACCGGGGAGCTGTTTTTT CASGLRTGDPTNTGELFF
TRBJ1-1 TRBD1 TRBV12-3/TRBV12-4 17 - TGTGCCAGCAGTTTACTTAGGGGACAGGGCATGAACACTGAAGCTTTCTTT CASSLLRGQGMNTEAFF
TRBJ1-5 - TRBV7-9 15 - TGTGCCAGCAGCTTAGATGGGTCGGGCAATCAGCCCCAGCATTTT CASSLDGSGNQPQHF